The 20 T cell receptor beta chains in this list originate from one sample, sequenced in a study of T-cell memory formation after mild COVID-19. TCRdb ran MiXCR on the 5' RACE reads and lists one entry per CDR3 protein. The sample lists roughly 320,000 distinct CDR3 sequences, around 27% occurring once. The material sequenced was PBMCs or a T cell subset sorted from them (not recorded which). The origin of the receptors is an adult woman who had mild COVID-19 (a few samples of this study predate the infection). Cell type and time point are not known.

This chain links TRBV11-2 with TRBJ1-5; 7 bases match TRBD1. The length of the CDR3 is 14 residues. V lost 1 base, J lost 6 bases, and 3 bases stayed unmatched. Germline assignment: CDR1 SGHAT and CDR2 FQNNGV. CDR3 protein: CASSLVQGGQPQHF. Here the CDR3 DNA reads TGTGCCAGCAGCTTAGTGCAGGGGGGTCAGCCCCAGCATTTT.

The table lists this clonotype with a few counts. The chain is built from TRBV6-5 and TRBJ2-1, with D maybe TRBD1 (6 bases). The CDR3 length is 14 residues. The V and J ends lost 5 bases and 9 bases respectively, with 17 bases between them. Looked up from germline, CDR1 is MNHEY and CDR2 is SVGAGI. Here the CDR3 reads CASSQSRGRGEQFF. CDR3 nucleotides: TGTGCCAGCAGTCAGAGCAGGGGTCGCGGTGAGCAGTTCTTC.

The chain is built from TRBV14 and TRBJ2-3, with 9 bases identical to TRBD1. This CDR3 has 17 residues. CDR1 SGHDN and CDR2 FVKESK come from the germline V gene. The V segment lost 4 bases and the J segment 4 bases; nucleotides outside the gene matches: 12. The CDR3 nucleotides read TGTGCCAGCAGCCCCCACCGCGGGACAGGGACGCCAGATACGCAGTATTTT. Amino acids: CASSPHRGTGTPDTQYF. Looking up the rest from reference TRBV14 and TRBJ2-3 gives the full variable domain: EAGVTQFPSHSVIEKGQTVTLRCDPISGHDNLYWYRRVMGKEIKFLLHFVKESKQDESGMPNNRFLAERTGGTYSTLKVQPAELEDSGVYFCASSPHRGTGTPDTQYFGPGTRLTVL.

The chain couples TRBV27 to TRBJ1-5; D gene ambiguous. The V gene lost 5 bases and the J gene lost 7 bases, with 15 bases spanning the gap. The CDR3 consists of 14 residues. The germline CDR1 and CDR2 sequences are MNHEY and SMNVEV (reference sequence). As DNA, the CDR3 is TGTGCCAGCAGTCCCACCCGGGATAGACAGCCCCAGCATTTT. This codes for CASSPTRDRQPQHF.

The chain combines TRBV7-2 with TRBJ2-5, with D perhaps matching TRBD2 (5 bases). V was trimmed by 6 bases and J by 4 bases, leaving 15 bases between them. CDR1 and CDR2 from the germline V gene are SGHTA and FQGNSA. The CDR3 runs to 14 residues. CDR3 nucleotides: TGTGCCAGCAGTCCGCTTGGGAGTGGAGAGACCCAGTACTTC. This sequence encodes CASSPLGSGETQYF.

This clonotype was counted only a few times. The V and J genes are TRBV7-6 and TRBJ2-3; the D gene is possibly TRBD2 (5 bases). Germline-derived CDR1 and CDR2 are SGHVS and FNYEAQ. The CDR3 is 16 residues long. The V end lost 5 bases, the J end lost 3 bases, and 18 bases lay between the germline ends. The CDR3 is CASSQRLGGPTDTQYF. DNA of the CDR3: TGTGCCAGCAGCCAACGGCTAGGAGGCCCGACAGATACGCAGTATTTT.

This clonotype has ten or more counts. This chain connects TRBV5-1 to TRBJ2-7, with 7 bases that match TRBD1. The CDR3 is 13 amino acids. Per the germline V gene, CDR1 is SGHRS and CDR2 is YFSETQ. V was clipped by 4 bases and J by 5 bases; unmatched bases: 6. The CDR3 nucleotides are TGCGCCAGCAGCCATACAGGGGAACACGAGCAGTACTTC. Its protein product is CASSHTGEHEQYF.

Notes on this clonotype: This sequence may be a read error, since a much larger clone differs from it by one base. V and J are TRBV12-3 or TRBV12-4 and TRBJ2-7; weak D call: TRBD2 (5 bases). This CDR3 region has 13 residues. The V and J ends lost 1 base and 3 bases respectively, with 7 bases between them. The CDR3 bases are TGTGCCAGCAGTTTAGAGGGAGACTACGAGCAGTACTTC. This sequence encodes CASSLEGDYEQYF.

This clonotype was detected once. The chain joins TRBV10-3 to TRBJ2-2; no definite D call. CDR1 ENHRY and CDR2 SYGVKD come from the germline V gene. Trimming left V 4 bases short and J 7 bases short, with 13 bases between. The CDR3 covers 14 residues. The CDR3 reads CAISVRSDNGELFF. The CDR3 DNA is TGTGCCATCAGTGTTAGGAGCGATAACGGGGAGCTGTTTTTT.

In its sample, this clonotype was seen a few times. The gene calls are TRBV4-2 and TRBJ2-1; D is ambiguous. V was pared by 0 bases and J by 12 bases, with 9 bases between. CDR1 is LGHNA and CDR2 is YNFKEQ in the germline V gene. The CDR3 loop spans 12 amino acids. CDR3 nucleotide sequence: TGTGCCAGCAGCCAAGATTCCTCCTGGCAGTTCTTC. Amino acids: CASSQDSSWQFF.

This chain connects TRBV2 to TRBJ1-2; D call uncertain. Per germline, CDR1 SNHLY and CDR2 FYNNEI. The V end was cut by 6 bases, the J end by 0 bases, with 14 bases between. CDR3 length: 15 amino acids. This chain's CDR3 is CASRDLSSANYGYTF. CDR3 nucleotides: TGTGCCAGCAGGGACCTATCCTCAGCTAACTATGGCTACACCTTC.

The rearrangement uses TRBV6-2 or TRBV6-3 and TRBJ2-5; D tentatively fits TRBD1 or TRBD2 (5 bases each). The CDR3 consists of 13 residues. The ends were cut back, 10 bases at V and 3 bases at J, with 15 bases in the middle. CDR1 is MNHEY and CDR2 is SVGEGT in the germline V gene. The DNA for the CDR3 is TGTGCCACCGGGGTGAAGACAGAAGAGACCCAGTACTTC. This sequence encodes CATGVKTEETQYF.

This clonotype was detected only a few times. The chain links TRBV12-3 or TRBV12-4 to TRBJ1-1; D remains unclear. The CDR3 is made up of 15 amino acids. Trimming removed 1 base at V and 2 bases at J, with 11 bases between. As DNA, the CDR3 is TGTGCCAGCAGTTTAGATGTCCAAGTTAACACTGAAGCTTTCTTT. It specifies CASSLDVQVNTEAFF.

The chain couples TRBV5-5 to TRBJ2-1; 13 positions match TRBD2. CDR1 is SGHKS and CDR2 is YYEKEE in the germline V gene (reference sequence). V lost 4 bases to trimming and J lost 5 bases; unmatched junction nucleotides: 12. The CDR3 has 18 residues. Here the CDR3 reads CASSRGLAGSPLNNEQFF. The CDR3 nucleotides read TGTGCCAGCAGCCGGGGACTAGCGGGATCCCCTCTAAACAATGAGCAGTTCTTC.

This clonotype was seen only a few times. This sequence joins TRBV7-2 and TRBJ1-1; 7 bases are shared with TRBD1. The CDR3 loop spans 15 amino acids. Unmatched junction bases numbered 8, after V lost 6 bases and J lost 1 base. CDR1 SGHTA and CDR2 FQGNSA come from the germline V gene. CDR3 nucleotide sequence: TGTGCCAGCAGACTCAGGGGGGCGAGGAACACTGAAGCTTTCTTT. Protein: CASRLRGARNTEAFF.

This chain joins TRBV12-3 or TRBV12-4 and TRBJ1-2; D unresolved. The CDR3 sequence is 15 residues long. V lost 5 bases to trimming and J lost 2 bases, with 15 bases between them. The CDR3 DNA follows: TGTGCCAGCAGTACCCTGGGGTTAACGAACTATGGCTACACCTTC. Its translation is CASSTLGLTNYGYTF.

The rearrangement uses TRBV7-3 and TRBJ2-7; 10 bases are shared with TRBD2. The CDR3 contains 13 residues. Losses at the gene ends were 4 bases for V and 7 bases for J; bases not matched to a gene: 4. From germline, CDR1 is SGHTA and CDR2 FQGTGA. CDR3: CASSSAGGKEQYF. The CDR3 nucleotides are TGTGCCAGCAGCTCAGCGGGAGGGAAGGAGCAGTACTTC. The variable domain in full, completed from reference TRBV7-3 and TRBJ2-7, reads GAGVSQTPSNKVTEKGKYVELRCDPISGHTALYWYRQSLGQGPEFLIYFQGTGAADDSGLPNDRFFAVRPEGSVSTLKIQRTERGDSAVYLCASSSAGGKEQYFGPGTRLTVT.

The J gene is TRBJ1-5, the V gene TRBV4-1; no definite D call. V was trimmed by 3 bases and J by 0 bases, leaving 6 bases between them. Per the germline V gene, CDR1 is MGHRA and CDR2 is YSYEKL. The length of the CDR3 is 14 residues. In DNA, the CDR3 is TGCGCCAGCAGCCAGGACGATAGCAATCAGCCCCAGCATTTT. This gives the protein CASSQDDSNQPQHF.

The rearrangement joins TRBV14 to TRBJ2-1; 9 positions agree with TRBD2. J was trimmed by 0 bases and V by 1 base; bases with no gene match: 7. Germline CDR1 and CDR2: SGHDN and FVKESK. The CDR3 is 18 residues long. The CDR3 protein is CASSQGLGSGSSYNEQFF. CDR3 nucleotide sequence: TGTGCCAGCAGCCAAGGATTGGGTAGCGGGAGCTCCTACAATGAGCAGTTCTTC.

There are many counts of this clonotype. CDR3 protein: CASSLDQETQYF. CDR3 in DNA: TGCGCCAGCAGCTTGGACCAAGAGACCCAGTACTTC. The genes are TRBV5-1 and TRBJ2-5; no clear D gene. Trimming removed 0 bases at V and 0 bases at J, with 0 bases between. Germline V CDR1 and CDR2: SGHRS, YFSETQ. The CDR3 totals 12 residues.